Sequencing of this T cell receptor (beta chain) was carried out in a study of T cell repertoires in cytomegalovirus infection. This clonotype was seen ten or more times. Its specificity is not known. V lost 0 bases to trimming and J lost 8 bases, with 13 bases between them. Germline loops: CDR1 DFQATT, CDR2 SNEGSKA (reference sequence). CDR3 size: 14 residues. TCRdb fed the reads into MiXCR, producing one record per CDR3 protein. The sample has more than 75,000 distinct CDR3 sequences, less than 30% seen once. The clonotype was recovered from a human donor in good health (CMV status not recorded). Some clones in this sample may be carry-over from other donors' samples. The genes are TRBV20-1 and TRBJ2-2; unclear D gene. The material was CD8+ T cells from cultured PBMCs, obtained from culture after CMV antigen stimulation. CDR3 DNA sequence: TGCAGTGCTAGAGAGGTCGCAGGAGCGGGGGAGCTGTTTTTT. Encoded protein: CSAREVAGAGELFF.